What follows are 21 T cell receptor beta chains derived from one specimen sequenced in a study of T-cell memory formation after mild COVID-19. TCRdb analysed the 5' RACE reads with MiXCR anew, one entry per CDR3 protein. The sample has around 500,000 distinct CDR3 sequences, 15% to 20% seen once. The sequenced material came from PBMCs or a T cell subset sorted from them (not recorded which). The receptors originated from an adult woman who had mild COVID-19 (a few samples of this study predate the infection). Cell type and time point are not known.

The chain carries TRBV25-1 and TRBJ2-3; the D gene is possibly TRBD1 (6 bases). The CDR3 loop spans 18 amino acids. Germline CDR1 is MGHDK and CDR2 is SYGVNS. V lost 3 bases to trimming and J lost 0 bases, with 19 bases between them. CDR3 amino acids: CASSDPLNRVTSTDTQYF. The DNA of the CDR3 is TGTGCCAGCAGTGATCCCCTTAACAGGGTAACTAGCACAGATACGCAGTATTTT.

V usage is TRBV7-9 and J usage is TRBJ1-3; D remains ambiguous. The CDR3 loop spans 14 amino acids. CDR1 and CDR2 from the germline V gene are SEHNR and FQNEAQ (reference sequence). V was pared by 6 bases and J by 4 bases, with 13 bases between. The chain's CDR3 is CASRSRESGNTIYF. Written as DNA, the CDR3 is TGTGCCAGCAGGTCCCGGGAATCCGGAAACACCATATATTTT.

The J gene is TRBJ2-3, the V gene TRBV7-6; D is uncertain. The CDR3 runs 15 residues. Germline CDR1 and CDR2: SGHVS and FNYEAQ. V shed 2 bases and J shed 4 bases, with 13 bases lying between them. Here the CDR3 DNA reads TGTGCCAGCAGCTTACTCACTTTTTCATCAGATACGCAGTATTTT. It specifies CASSLLTFSSDTQYF.

There are a few counts of this clonotype. This sequence joins TRBV20-1 and TRBJ2-5; 8 positions match TRBD2. The germline gives CDR1 DFQATT, CDR2 SNEGSKA (reference sequence). The length of the CDR3 is 13 residues. The V gene end was trimmed by 3 bases and the J gene end by 9 bases; junction bases not matched to a gene: 9. The CDR3 DNA sequence: TGCAGTGCTAGGGTCCTAGCGGGCCCGGCCCAGTACTTC. Translating it yields CSARVLAGPAQYF.

In this sample, this clonotype turned up a few times. This rearrangement joins TRBV12-3 or TRBV12-4 to TRBJ1-3; D might be TRBD1 (6 bases). The V end lost 5 bases, the J end lost 9 bases, and 14 bases lay between the germline ends. The CDR3 consists of 13 residues. The CDR3 coding sequence is TGTGCCAGCAGTCCGGACAGATTGGGCACCATATATTTT. Translating gives CASSPDRLGTIYF.

Comments on this clonotype: Because it lacks the conserved phenylalanine or tryptophan at the end, this CDR3 is likely a read error. This sequence joins TRBV7-2 and TRBJ2-7, with 10 bases lining up with TRBD1. This CDR3 is 14 amino acids long. J gave up 4 bases and V 5 bases, and 5 bases lay outside the gene matches. Germline V gene lookup returns CDR1 SGHTA and CDR2 FQGNSA. The CDR3 loop is CASSPDRGQYEQYS. Here the CDR3 DNA reads TGTGCCAGCAGCCCCGACAGGGGGCAGTACGAGCAGTACTCC.

This rearrangement joins TRBV7-2 to TRBJ2-1; a possible D gene is TRBD1 (7 bases). Per the germline V gene, CDR1 is SGHTA and CDR2 is FQGNSA. V lost 5 bases, J lost 0 bases, and 14 bases lay in between. The CDR3 runs 16 residues. Here the CDR3 reads CASSGGGVSSYNEQFF. CDR3 nucleotides: TGTGCCAGCAGCGGAGGGGGCGTTAGCTCCTACAATGAGCAGTTCTTC.

The CDR3 here is CASSFVGSGNTIYF. The CDR3 DNA reads as TGTGCCAGCAGTTTTGTAGGGTCTGGAAACACCATATATTTT. The chain couples TRBV12-3 or TRBV12-4 to TRBJ1-3; D is ambiguous. This CDR3 has 14 residues. V gave up 3 bases and J gave up 1 base, with 7 bases separating them.

This chain joins TRBV12-3 or TRBV12-4 and TRBJ2-5, with 7 bases lining up with TRBD1. The V gene end was trimmed by 4 bases and the J gene end by 9 bases; junction bases not matched to a gene: 5. The CDR3 is 12 residues long. The CDR3 region is CASSWDSAAQYF. As DNA, the CDR3 is TGTGCCAGCAGTTGGGACAGCGCGGCCCAGTACTTC.

The chain has TRBV18 and TRBJ2-1; TRBD2 matches 8 bases. V was clipped by 4 bases and J by 6 bases; unmatched bases: 11. The CDR3 length is 16 residues. CDR1 and CDR2 from the germline V gene are KGHSH and LQKENI. The CDR3 DNA reads as TGTGCCAGCTCACTCGGCCCGGGACTAGGACCCAATGAGCAGTTCTTC. Translation: CASSLGPGLGPNEQFF.

This clonotype has only a few counts. This chain links TRBV11-2 with TRBJ1-2; 9 nucleotides agree with TRBD1. V trimming: 6 bases; J trimming: 3 bases; junction bases outside the gene matches: 5. Germline CDR1 SGHAT, CDR2 FQNNGV. The CDR3 has 14 residues. CDR3 coding DNA: TGTGCCAGCAGAAGGGACAGGGATGACTATGGCTACACCTTC. It encodes CASRRDRDDYGYTF.

V is TRBV7-9 and J is TRBJ2-3, with no clear D. The germline gives CDR1 SEHNR, CDR2 FQNEAQ (reference sequence). Trimming took off 2 bases at V and 3 bases at J, with 9 bases between the two ends. The CDR3 spans 14 residues. The chain's CDR3 is CASSLFEGTDTQYF. CDR3 DNA: TGTGCCAGCAGCTTATTTGAAGGAACAGATACGCAGTATTTT.

The rearrangement links TRBV4-1 to TRBJ2-3; D ambiguous. The V end lost 3 bases, the J end lost 4 bases, and 8 bases lay between the germline ends. Germline V CDR1 and CDR2: MGHRA, YSYEKL. The CDR3 contains 13 residues. The CDR3 bases are TGCGCCAGCAGCCATCCCCTGTCAGATACGCAGTATTTT. Residues: CASSHPLSDTQYF.

This clonotype appeared a few times. V is TRBV7-2 and J is TRBJ1-2; D perhaps matches TRBD1 (6 bases). V was shortened by 1 base and J by 3 bases, with 12 bases between the two germline ends. Germline V gives CDR1 SGHTA, CDR2 FQGNSA. The CDR3 extends over 15 amino acids. CDR3 protein: CASSLVAQGHYGYTF. CDR3 nucleotides: TGTGCCAGCAGCTTAGTAGCACAGGGTCACTATGGCTACACCTTC. Full variable domain (rest looked up from reference TRBV7-2 and TRBJ1-2): GAGVSQSPSNKVTEKGKDVELRCDPISGHTALYWYRQSLGQGLEFLIYFQGNSAPDKSGLPSDRFSAERTGGSVSTLTIQRTQQEDSAVYLCASSLVAQGHYGYTFGSGTRLTVV.

This clonotype was detected only a few times. The V gene is TRBV30, the J gene TRBJ2-1; D gene uncertain. Trimming cost V 0 bases and J 5 bases, with 11 bases left between them. The length of the CDR3 is 14 residues. Germline lookup yields CDR1 GTSNPN and CDR2 SVGIG (reference sequence). The CDR3 protein is CAWSVQIPNNEQFF. The DNA for the CDR3 is TGTGCCTGGAGTGTACAGATCCCTAACAATGAGCAGTTCTTC.

This clonotype occurred many times. The chain carries TRBV6-2 or TRBV6-3 and TRBJ2-2, with TRBD2 matching 8 bases. The CDR3 extends over 15 amino acids. Germline CDR1 reads MNHEY; CDR2 reads SVGEGT. V lost 8 bases and J lost 2; bases outside the gene matches: 7. The DNA for the CDR3 is TGTGCCAGCCTAGGGCTAGCGGGTAACACCGGGGAGCTGTTTTTT. This gives the protein CASLGLAGNTGELFF.

The rearrangement joins TRBV7-6 to TRBJ2-3; TRBD2 aligns across 8 bases. Germline values: CDR1 SGHVS, CDR2 FNYEAQ. CDR3 length equals 15 residues. Losses at the gene ends were 4 bases for V and 2 bases for J; bases not matched to a gene: 5. CDR3 in DNA: TGTGCCAGCAGCTCTTTAGCGGGATACACAGATACGCAGTATTTT. This gives the protein CASSSLAGYTDTQYF.

J is TRBJ1-2 and V is TRBV20-1, with a possible D match to TRBD1 (5 bases). Germline loops: CDR1 DFQATT, CDR2 SNEGSKA (reference sequence). CDR3 length equals 12 residues. The ends were cut back, 4 bases at V and 4 bases at J, with 10 bases in the middle. CDR3 nucleotides: TGCAGTGCTAAAAGACAGTCCTATGGCTACACCTTC. It codes for CSAKRQSYGYTF.

In its sample, this clonotype was seen many times. The J gene is TRBJ2-5, the V gene TRBV29-1; no definite D call. Between the trimmed V and J ends, which lost 1 base and 7 bases, there was a span of 7 bases. CDR1 and CDR2 (germline): SQVTM, ANQGSEA. This CDR3 is built from 11 residues. The CDR3 nucleotides are TGCAGCGTTGAAGTTCACGCGACCCAGTACTTC. It is translated as CSVEVHATQYF.

In its sample, this clonotype was seen a few times. The rearrangement uses TRBV25-1 and TRBJ2-2, with 8 bases that match TRBD1. The germline CDR1 and CDR2 sequences are MGHDK and SYGVNS. The V segment lost 4 bases and the J segment 3 bases; nucleotides outside the gene matches: 4. There are 15 residues in the CDR3. CDR3 nucleotide sequence: TGTGCCAGCAGTGGGACAGGGTTTGACACCGGGGAGCTGTTTTTT. This gives the protein CASSGTGFDTGELFF.

This clonotype has only a few counts. The J gene is TRBJ2-3, the V gene TRBV6-5, with D perhaps TRBD1 or TRBD2 (5 bases each). The germline CDR1 and CDR2 sequences are MNHEY and SVGAGI. The CDR3 contains 15 residues. Trimming stripped 0 bases from V and 6 bases from J, with 13 bases between. The CDR3 DNA follows: TGTGCCAGCAGTTACTCGTTCTGGGGGATGGATACGCAGTATTTT. Its translation: CASSYSFWGMDTQYF.